This TCR beta chain was identified during a study of T cell responses to AZD1222 COVID-19 vaccine. Regarding this clone: Its specificity is not known.

The study's findings and limits: Spike-specific TCR breadth and depth were elevated following two AZD1222 doses. Baseline serostatus was positive in only 5 to 7 AZD1222 recipients.

Sequencing used immunoSEQ multiplex PCR; TCRdb keeps in-frame clones, though not all of them. The sample records some 280,000 clones, approximately 94% being singletons. V shed 7 bases and J shed 3 bases, with 6 bases lying between them. The CDR3 spans 12 residues. Germline CDR1 SNHLY, CDR2 FYNNEI. The chain has TRBV2 and TRBJ2-2, with D hard to call. The TCR comes from an adult who received the AZD1222 COVID-19 vaccine. The sequences come from peripheral blood, collected 28 days after the second AZD1222 dose. Written as DNA, the CDR3 is TGTGCCAGCACCGTGGACACCGGGGAGCTGTTTTTT. Protein product: CASTVDTGELFF.